Listed below are T cell receptor beta chains from one sample, sequenced in a study of T cell repertoires in cytomegalovirus infection. MiXCR, run by TCRdb on the reads, gives a single entry per CDR3 protein. The table lists fewer than 550,000 distinct CDR3 sequences, roughly a third of them singletons, with roughly an eighth in the top ten. Input material: PBMCs. Every receptor here comes from a human donor in good health (CMV status not recorded). Some clones in this sample may be carry-over from other donors' samples. CDR3s include the opening cysteine and the closing phenylalanine or tryptophan. D genes are given only for firm matches. Expanded clones are given a class, and other clones once, few, many or no size at all.

>TRBJ2-5|.|TRBV5-1|TRBD2
CASSAIPGLADKETQYF
TGCGCCAGCAGCGCAATTCCGGGACTAGCGGATAAAGAGACCCAGTACTTC
>TRBJ1-5|.|TRBV19|.
CASSQLHQGAQPQHF
TGTGCCAGTAGCCAACTCCACCAGGGAGCGCAGCCCCAGCATTTT
>TRBJ2-3|few|TRBV7-6|.
CASSLELDTQYF
TGTGCCAGCAGCTTAGAGTTAGATACGCAGTATTTT
>TRBJ2-1|.|TRBV7-2|.
CASSSGFEEHFF
TGTGCCAGCAGCTCGGGCTTTGAGGAGCATTTCTTC
>TRBJ2-1|many|TRBV7-2|.
CASSWGIGSYNEQFF
TGTGCCAGCAGCTGGGGGATTGGCTCCTACAATGAGCAGTTCTTC
>TRBJ1-5|few|TRBV6-6|TRBD1
CASPPPWGQLNQPQHF
TGTGCCAGCCCACCTCCCTGGGGACAGCTCAATCAGCCCCAGCATTTT
>TRBJ2-3|few|TRBV20-1|.
CSASGTFHSGTDTQYF
TGCAGTGCTAGCGGTACCTTCCACTCGGGCACAGATACGCAGTATTTT
>TRBJ2-3|.|TRBV12-5|TRBD2
CASGLSLAGDTDTQYF
TGTGCTAGTGGTTTGTCGCTAGCGGGGGACACAGATACGCAGTATTTT
>TRBJ1-2|.|TRBV6-1|.
CASTPAQAVYGYTF
TGTGCCAGCACCCCGGCCCAGGCTGTCTATGGCTACACCTTC
>TRBJ1-2|few|TRBV12-3/TRBV12-4|.
CASSFRLNGYTF
TGTGCCAGCAGTTTTCGTCTAAATGGCTACACCTTC
>TRBJ1-2|.|TRBV6-5|.
CASSYSHTGGPGGYTF
TGTGCCAGCAGTTACTCTCATACCGGGGGGCCTGGTGGCTACACCTTC
>TRBJ1-2|few|TRBV5-4|.
CASSLAGWANYGYTF
TGTGCCAGCAGCTTGGCCGGCTGGGCTAACTATGGCTACACCTTC